What follows describes a single TCR beta chain. Germline CDR1 LGHNA, CDR2 YNFKEQ. CDR3 length equals 13 residues. The J segment lost 4 bases and the V segment lost 7 bases, leaving 7 bases of the junction unmatched. These data belong to a study of PD-1 blockade in classical Hodgkin lymphoma. Profiled with immunoSEQ multiplex PCR; TCRdb holds only in-frame clones, not every one. Of approximately 25,000 clones listed, around 83% are singletons. All patients relapsed after autologous stem cell transplantation, and brentuximab vedotin exposure varied. Thawed PBMCs were the source of CD4+ T cells, purified by magnetic negative selection.

The clonotype comes from a human donor with classical Hodgkin lymphoma. Sequenced here: CD4+ T cells from blood, sampled at baseline. This chain links TRBV4-2 with TRBJ2-7; TRBD2 aligns across 7 bases. The CDR3 coding sequence is TGTGCCAGCACCAACGGGGGGTCGTACGAGCAGTACTTC. Amino acid sequence: CASTNGGSYEQYF.